The 31 T cell receptor beta chains below come from one sample, sequenced in a study of T cell responses to AZD1222 COVID-19 vaccine (dated by TCRdb to the early 2020s). The method behind the library was the immunoSEQ multiplex PCR assay. TCRdb carries this immuneACCESS record with in-frame sequences only. Its versions omit some clonotypes, under half of them owing to an unresolved V gene in the studies checked, with the rest unexplained. The sample table contains some 100,000 clones; only one count was recorded for around nine tenths of them. The ten largest clones take up 6% to 8% of the sample. The label giving this sample's time point can be read as: about 28 days (+/-7) after the second vaccine dose. Sequences were derived from peripheral blood, sampled 28 days after the second AZD1222 dose. The receptors stem from an adult who received the AZD1222 COVID-19 vaccine.

This clone was counted once. The gene calls are TRBV11-2 and TRBJ2-3; D remains ambiguous. In germline, CDR1 is SGHAT, CDR2 FQNNGV. V lost 2 bases and J 0 bases, leaving 6 bases between the germline ends. This CDR3 has 14 residues. CDR3 protein: CASSLHKSTDTQYF. CDR3 in DNA: TGTGCCAGCAGCTTACATAAGAGCACAGATACGCAGTATTTT.

The chain employs TRBV9 and TRBJ2-1; no clear D gene. The V gene lost 3 bases and the J gene lost 8 bases, with 9 bases spanning the gap. The CDR3 length is 12 residues. CDR1 is SGDLS and CDR2 is YYNGEE in the germline V gene. In DNA form, the CDR3 reads TGTGCCAGCAGCGCCACTCCGCATGAGCAGTTCTTC. Its protein is CASSATPHEQFF.

This chain connects TRBV9 to TRBJ1-2; 7 nucleotides match TRBD1. V shed 6 bases and J 7 bases; nucleotides not matched to a gene: 3. CDR1 and CDR2 (germline): SGDLS, YYNGEE. The CDR3 spans 11 residues. CDR3 amino acids: CASKGAGGYTF. The CDR3 DNA reads as TGTGCCAGCAAGGGGGCGGGTGGCTACACCTTC.

The rearrangement uses TRBV7-6 and TRBJ2-1; 9 nucleotides match TRBD1. The CDR3 runs 16 residues. The trim removed 6 bases at V and 5 bases at J, leaving 11 bases unmatched. Per the germline V gene, CDR1 is SGHVS and CDR2 is FNYEAQ. The DNA of the CDR3 is TGTGCCAGCAGGGATAGGCTACGGACAGGGGACAATGAGCAGTTCTTC. This codes for CASRDRLRTGDNEQFF.

The V and J genes are TRBV18 and TRBJ1-6; no clear D gene. Per germline, CDR1 KGHSH and CDR2 LQKENI. CDR3 length: 14 amino acids. Trimming stripped 5 bases from V and 5 bases from J, with 10 bases between. The CDR3 protein is CASSTDSDNSPLHF. CDR3 coding DNA: TGTGCCAGCTCAACAGATTCGGATAATTCACCCCTCCACTTT.

The chain has TRBV7-8 and TRBJ2-2; D gene ambiguous. V was shortened by 5 bases and J by 0 bases, with 16 bases between the two germline ends. The CDR3 spans 17 residues. Germline V gene sequence: CDR1 SGHVS, CDR2 FQNEAQ. The CDR3 nucleotides read TGTGCCAGCAGCCCGCAGACGGTCAGATCGAACACCGGGGAGCTGTTTTTT. As protein: CASSPQTVRSNTGELFF.

The CDR3 DNA sequence: TGTGCCAGCAGCGCACAGGGGGCCGAAGAAAAACTGTTTTTT. It yields the protein CASSAQGAEEKLFF. This chain joins TRBV11-3 and TRBJ1-4, with 9 bases lining up with TRBD1. The V and J ends lost 5 bases and 8 bases, in that order; junction bases with no gene match: 6. This CDR3 region has 14 residues. Germline V gene lookup returns CDR1 SGHNT and CDR2 YENEEA. The variable domain in full, with the rest retrieved from reference TRBV11-3 and TRBJ1-4, is EAGVVQSPRYKIIEKKQPVAFWCNPISGHNTLYWYLQNLGQGPELLIRYENEEAVDDSQLPKDRFSAERLKGVDSTLKIQPAELGDSAVYLCASSAQGAEEKLFFGSGTQLSVL.

The chain is built from TRBV3-1 (or the pseudogene TRBV3-2) and TRBJ2-7, with 9 nucleotides matching TRBD2. The CDR3 runs to 16 residues. With 4 bases clipped from V and 0 bases from J, the junction kept 7 bases outside the gene matches. Germline assignment: CDR1 LGHDT and CDR2 YNNKEL (reference sequence). Here the CDR3 reads CASSRASGASSYEQYF. For the CDR3, the DNA is TGTGCCAGCAGCCGGGCTAGCGGGGCTTCCTCCTACGAGCAGTACTTC.

V and J are TRBV14 and TRBJ2-7; tentatively, D is TRBD2 (6 bases). Between the trimmed V and J ends, which lost 1 base and 0 bases, there was a span of 10 bases. Germline V lookup: CDR1 SGHDN, CDR2 FVKESK. The CDR3 contains 15 residues. Written as DNA, the CDR3 is TGTGCCAGCAGCCAAGCCGGGAGTAGCTCCTACGAGCAGTACTTC. Amino acids: CASSQAGSSSYEQYF.

This clone has only one observation. The chain links TRBV2 to TRBJ2-4; the D gene is possibly TRBD1 (6 bases). The CDR3 length is 15 residues. V was pared by 6 bases and J by 6 bases, with 18 bases between. Germline assignment: CDR1 SNHLY and CDR2 FYNNEI. The CDR3 sequence is CASRYRVQRGNIQYF. The CDR3 coding sequence is TGTGCCAGCAGGTACAGGGTACAAAGGGGAAACATTCAGTACTTC.

The chain links TRBV6-5 to TRBJ1-1; no clear D. Trimming removed 5 bases at V and 5 bases at J, with 15 bases between. Germline V gene lookup returns CDR1 MNHEY and CDR2 SVGAGI. The CDR3 loop spans 14 amino acids. CDR3 region: CASSTLPGRTEAFF. CDR3 DNA: TGTGCCAGCAGTACCCTCCCGGGGAGAACTGAAGCTTTCTTT.

This clone turned up a few times. The chain combines TRBV7-9 with TRBJ1-2; perhaps TRBD1 as D (5 bases). Trimming removed 5 bases at V and 7 bases at J, with 14 bases between. CDR3 length equals 13 residues. Germline CDR1 reads SEHNR; CDR2 reads FQNEAQ (reference sequence). The CDR3 region is CASSQDTTTGYTF. The CDR3, as DNA: TGTGCCAGCAGCCAGGACACAACAACTGGCTACACCTTC.

This clone has only a few counts. The gene calls are TRBV5-5 and TRBJ2-3; TRBD1 is a possible D gene (5 bases). The germline CDR1 and CDR2 sequences are SGHKS and YYEKEE (reference sequence). Trimming removed 0 bases at V and 6 bases at J, with 11 bases between. This CDR3 spans 14 amino acids. CDR3 coding DNA: TGTGCCAGCAGCTTGGCCAGGGAAGAGGATACGCAGTATTTT. Its translation: CASSLAREEDTQYF.

This sequence joins TRBV28 and TRBJ2-1, with D possibly being TRBD2 (5 bases). Per germline, CDR1 MDHEN and CDR2 SYDVKM. The CDR3 contains 14 residues. V lost 3 bases to trimming and J lost 4 bases, with 10 bases between them. CDR3 protein: CASSLASRYNEQFF. The CDR3 region has the DNA TGTGCCAGCAGTTTGGCTAGCAGATACAATGAGCAGTTCTTC.

J is TRBJ2-3 and V is TRBV2, with 7 bases that match TRBD2. The junction had 3 bases not matched to a gene; V was cut back by 3 bases and J by 3 bases. Germline V gives CDR1 SNHLY, CDR2 FYNNEI. The CDR3 has 14 amino acids. The CDR3 protein is CASSETGLTDTQYF. The CDR3 DNA reads TGTGCCAGCAGTGAGACGGGACTAACAGATACGCAGTATTTT.

V usage is TRBV12-3 or TRBV12-4 and J usage is TRBJ1-5; D possibly corresponds to TRBD1 (5 bases). V gave up 5 bases and J gave up 3 bases, with 8 bases separating them. This CDR3 is built from 13 residues. CDR3 coding DNA: TGTGCCAGCAGTAGGGACCTCAATCAGCCCCAGCATTTT. Residues: CASSRDLNQPQHF.

The CDR3 DNA reads TGTGCCAGCAGTACGCCCAGGGACGGGGGCCCCCCTTTGGCCCAGTACTTC. Protein product: CASSTPRDGGPPLAQYF. The chain recombines TRBV2 with TRBJ2-5, with D possibly called TRBD1 or TRBD2 (6 bases each). The length of the CDR3 is 17 residues. Germline lookup yields CDR1 SNHLY and CDR2 FYNNEI. V was cut by 5 bases and J by 9 bases, with 28 bases left in between.

The rearrangement links TRBV5-5 to TRBJ1-5; no reliable D call. The V gene lost 2 bases and the J gene lost 1 base, with 4 bases spanning the gap. CDR3 size: 13 residues. The V gene's germline CDR1 is SGHKS and CDR2 YYEKEE (reference sequence). DNA of the CDR3: TGTGCCAGCAGCTTTTTCAGCAATCAGCCCCAGCATTTT. Translating gives CASSFFSNQPQHF.

The chain couples TRBV5-6 to TRBJ1-2; D gene ambiguous. CDR3 length: 14 amino acids. The V gene's germline CDR1 is SGHDT and CDR2 YYEEEE. The V gene lost 0 bases and the J gene lost 1 base, with 7 bases spanning the gap. The CDR3 is CASSLAGSNYGYTF. As DNA, the CDR3 is TGTGCCAGCAGCTTGGCAGGCAGTAACTATGGCTACACCTTC.

CDR3 amino acids: CASSPRQGIRDEQYF. The DNA of the CDR3 is TGTGCCAGCAGTCCGAGACAGGGCATTCGGGACGAGCAGTACTTC. This sequence joins TRBV28 and TRBJ2-7; TRBD1 aligns across 7 bases. The CDR3 is 15 residues long. V lost 5 bases and J lost 5; bases outside the gene matches: 12. Germline V gene data show CDR1 as MDHEN and CDR2 as SYDVKM. The entire variable domain, with the rest obtained from reference TRBV28 and TRBJ2-7, is as follows: DVKVTQSSRYLVKRTGEKVFLECVQDMDHENMFWYRQDPGLGLRLIYFSYDVKMKEKGDIPEGYSVSREKKERFSLILESASTNQTSMYLCASSPRQGIRDEQYFGPGTRLTVT.

The chain is built from TRBV5-4 and TRBJ1-2, with D perhaps TRBD1 (6 bases). V was clipped by 0 bases and J by 4 bases, with 13 bases between them. The germline V gene has CDR1 SGHNT and CDR2 YYREEE (reference sequence). CDR3 length: 15 amino acids. Here the CDR3 DNA reads TGTGCCAGCAGCTTGGTAGCAGGGGTTTCCTATGGCTACACCTTC. The encoded protein is CASSLVAGVSYGYTF.

The chain couples TRBV6-1 to TRBJ2-3; TRBD2 matches at 12 bases. CDR1 MNHNS and CDR2 SASEGT come from the germline V gene. V was clipped by 1 base and J by 4 bases; unmatched bases: 9. The CDR3 is 18 amino acids. The CDR3 is CASSEVLAGGPVADTQYF. In DNA form, the CDR3 reads TGTGCCAGCAGTGAAGTCCTAGCGGGGGGGCCCGTCGCAGATACGCAGTATTTT.

The rearrangement joins TRBV4-1 to TRBJ1-4; TRBD1 matches 9 bases. Trimming cost V 1 base and J 8 bases; bases outside gene matches: 5. From germline, CDR1 is MGHRA and CDR2 YSYEKL. This CDR3 comprises 15 residues. The CDR3 nucleotides are TGCGCCAGCAGCCAAGCCGGGACAGGGTCAGAAAAACTGTTTTTT. Translation gives CASSQAGTGSEKLFF.

In its sample, this clone was seen a few times. The chain is built from TRBV6-2 or TRBV6-3 and TRBJ2-7; TRBD2 matches 12 bases. Germline loops: CDR1 MNHEY, CDR2 SVGEGT. V gave up 5 bases and J gave up 3 bases; unmatched junction bases: 2. The CDR3 totals 14 residues. CDR3 amino acids: CASSRLAGVYEQYF. The CDR3 coding sequence is TGTGCCAGCAGTCGACTAGCGGGGGTCTACGAGCAGTACTTC.

This sequence joins TRBV29-1 and TRBJ1-5; TRBD1 is a possible D gene (6 bases). The CDR3 runs to 13 residues. The ends were cut back, 3 bases at V and 7 bases at J, with 13 bases in the middle. Per germline, CDR1 SQVTM and CDR2 ANQGSEA. The DNA of the CDR3 is TGCAGCGTTGACAGGGGCCAGGGACAGCCCCAGCATTTT. It codes for CSVDRGQGQPQHF.

The chain carries TRBV7-2 and TRBJ2-5; D is unclear. This CDR3 has 11 residues. The germline V and J ends were trimmed by 4 bases and 0 bases, with 0 bases remaining between them. Germline V gives CDR1 SGHTA, CDR2 FQGNSA. The CDR3 region has the DNA TGTGCCAGCAGCTACCAAGAGACCCAGTACTTC. This gives the protein CASSYQETQYF.

The chain recombines TRBV9 with TRBJ2-5; 9 nucleotides agree with TRBD2. The CDR3 runs 14 residues. The V and J ends lost 3 bases and 1 base, in that order; junction bases with no gene match: 1. Germline loops: CDR1 SGDLS, CDR2 YYNGEE. The CDR3 sequence is CASSGSGGQETQYF. The CDR3 DNA sequence: TGTGCCAGCAGCGGTAGCGGGGGCCAAGAGACCCAGTACTTC.

The table lists this clone with a count of one. The chain couples TRBV13 to TRBJ2-3; perhaps TRBD2 as D (5 bases). Between the trimmed V and J ends, which lost 4 bases and 6 bases, there was a span of 8 bases. Per germline, CDR1 PRHDT and CDR2 FYEKMQ (reference sequence). This CDR3 is 12 amino acids long. CDR3 DNA: TGTGCCAGCAGCTCGGGGTGGGATACGCAGTATTTT. Amino acid sequence: CASSSGWDTQYF.

This clone has a handful of counts. The V gene is TRBV4-1, the J gene TRBJ2-7; D might be TRBD2 (5 bases). The germline V gene encodes CDR1 MGHRA and CDR2 YSYEKL. The V end was cut by 0 bases, the J end by 2 bases, with 14 bases between. CDR3 size: 16 residues. Here the CDR3 reads CASSQDEERAAYEQYF. The CDR3 coding sequence is TGCGCCAGCAGCCAAGATGAGGAGAGAGCGGCCTACGAGCAGTACTTC.

The CDR3 loop reads CASTQTVGVPIGYTF. The DNA of the CDR3 is TGTGCCAGCACCCAGACAGTCGGGGTCCCTATTGGCTACACCTTC. This chain uses TRBV6-5 with TRBJ1-2; D is possibly TRBD1 (5 bases). The CDR3 extends over 15 amino acids. The ends were cut back, 7 bases at V and 7 bases at J, with 22 bases in the middle. Looked up from germline, CDR1 is MNHEY and CDR2 is SVGAGI.

The CDR3 nucleotides are TGCGCCAGCAGCTTGGTCGGGACATCCGAGGGGTCCCAGCATTTT. This translates into CASSLVGTSEGSQHF. This rearrangement joins TRBV5-1 to TRBJ1-5, with D perhaps TRBD1 (6 bases). Per the germline V gene, CDR1 is SGHRS and CDR2 is YFSETQ. The CDR3 covers 15 residues. V was pared by 0 bases and J by 11 bases, with 18 bases between.